These 11 T cell receptor beta chains came from one sample sequenced in a study of blood T cell repertoires in COVID-19. TCRdb's table, derived via immunoSEQ multiplex PCR, lists solely in-frame clones and lacks some. The table records approximately 200,000 clones, under 90% of them present only once. The sample taken for sequencing was peripheral blood. These receptors were taken from a woman older than 75 with COVID-19, enrolled during active disease.

V is TRBV28 and J is TRBJ1-5; D call uncertain. The CDR3 runs 15 residues. Germline assignment: CDR1 MDHEN and CDR2 SYDVKM. Between the trimmed V and J ends, which lost 5 bases and 5 bases, there was a span of 16 bases. This chain's CDR3 is CASSPPGGVYQPQHF. The DNA of the CDR3 is TGTGCCAGCAGTCCCCCGGGCGGGGTGTATCAGCCCCAGCATTTT.

V gene TRBV10-2 combines with J gene TRBJ2-2; no clear D. In germline, CDR1 is WSHSY, CDR2 SAAADI. The V gene lost 0 bases and the J gene lost 1 base, with 6 bases spanning the gap. CDR3 length: 15 amino acids. Written as DNA, the CDR3 is TGCGCCAGCAGTGAGTCCCTTTTGAACACCGGGGAGCTGTTTTTT. Translating gives CASSESLLNTGELFF.

The gene calls are TRBV6-2 or TRBV6-3 and TRBJ1-1, with TRBD1 matching 8 bases. The V gene end was trimmed by 5 bases and the J gene end by 11 bases; junction bases not matched to a gene: 13. Germline CDR1 is MNHEY and CDR2 is SVGEGT. The CDR3 consists of 14 residues. Here the CDR3 DNA reads TGTGCCAGCAGTCTAGAGACAGGGGCGCCATTGGCTTTCTTT. Its protein product is CASSLETGAPLAFF.

The chain has TRBV15 and TRBJ2-7; D not certain. CDR3 length: 13 residues. CDR1 is LNHNV, CDR2 YYDKDF, per germline (reference sequence). Trimming stripped 3 bases from V and 5 bases from J, with 11 bases between. DNA of the CDR3: TGTGCCACCAGCAGCCGAGAGAGAAACGAGCAGTACTTC. Protein: CATSSRERNEQYF.

This clone has just one count. This sequence joins TRBV11-3 and TRBJ2-7, with 11 bases fitting TRBD1. This CDR3 comprises 17 residues. J was trimmed by 0 bases and V by 4 bases; bases with no gene match: 8. The V gene's germline CDR1 is SGHNT and CDR2 YENEEA. The chain's CDR3 is CASSYGTGGTYSYEQYF. The DNA of the CDR3 is TGTGCCAGCAGCTACGGGACAGGGGGTACCTACTCCTACGAGCAGTACTTC.

The chain combines TRBV7-9 with TRBJ2-7; D gene ambiguous. Germline CDR1 reads SEHNR; CDR2 reads FQNEAQ (reference sequence). Between the trimmed V and J ends, which lost 5 bases and 6 bases, there was a span of 8 bases. This CDR3 has 11 residues. The CDR3 reads CASSQTGEQYF. CDR3 coding DNA: TGTGCCAGCAGCCAAACCGGCGAGCAGTACTTC.

The chain carries TRBV6-2 or TRBV6-3 and TRBJ1-5; TRBD1 might be the D (5 bases). The CDR3 runs 15 residues. The V gene lost 7 bases and the J gene lost 4 bases, with 17 bases spanning the gap. The V gene's germline CDR1 is MNHEY and CDR2 SVGEGT. CDR3 protein: CASNPDGGTNQPQHF. CDR3 DNA: TGTGCCAGCAACCCGGACGGGGGGACTAATCAGCCCCAGCATTTT.

The V and J genes are TRBV5-6 and TRBJ1-2; TRBD1 matches 9 bases. Trimming took 2 bases from V and 7 from J; bases not matched to a gene: 6. The CDR3 is made up of 14 amino acids. Looked up from germline, CDR1 is SGHDT and CDR2 is YYEEEE. The CDR3 is CASSFGDREGGYTF. CDR3 bases: TGTGCCAGCAGCTTCGGGGACAGGGAAGGTGGCTACACCTTC.

The V and J genes are TRBV7-8 and TRBJ1-5; D is perhaps TRBD1 (5 bases). The CDR3 is 15 amino acids. Trimming took off 3 bases at V and 6 bases at J, with 15 bases between the two ends. Germline V lookup: CDR1 SGHVS, CDR2 FQNEAQ. The CDR3 coding sequence is TGTGCCAGCAGCTTCGACAGCGGGCGCGGTCAGCCCCAGCATTTT. Amino acid sequence: CASSFDSGRGQPQHF. The full variable domain, with the rest looked up from reference TRBV7-8 and TRBJ1-5, is GAGVSQSPRYKVAKRGQDVALRCDPISGHVSLFWYQQALGQGPEFLTYFQNEAQLDKSGLPSDRFFAERPEGSVSTLKIQRTQQEDSAVYLCASSFDSGRGQPQHFGDGTRLSIL.

The gene calls are TRBV28 and TRBJ2-1; 9 positions agree with TRBD2. V lost 5 bases and J lost 3; bases outside the gene matches: 8. The CDR3 loop spans 16 amino acids. Germline V gene sequence: CDR1 MDHEN, CDR2 SYDVKM. The DNA for the CDR3 is TGTGCCAGCAGTCAACTGACTAGCGGACACTACAATGAGCAGTTCTTC. This translates into CASSQLTSGHYNEQFF.

The chain is built from TRBV14 and TRBJ1-1; D is possibly TRBD1 (6 bases). Trimming left V 4 bases short and J 5 bases short, with 20 bases between. Germline CDR1 SGHDN, CDR2 FVKESK. This CDR3 has 16 residues. The CDR3 DNA is TGTGCCAGCAGCCTGAACGAGCACACAGGGCGGACTGAAGCTTTCTTT. Translation: CASSLNEHTGRTEAFF.